The rows below give T cell receptor beta chains drawn from one sample of a study of blood T cell repertoires in COVID-19. The method was immunoSEQ multiplex PCR; TCRdb's version includes in-frame clones alone and lacks a portion of them. Here the sample spans 200,000 to 250,000 clones, approximately 87% being singletons. Sequenced sample: PBMCs or T cells enriched from blood (not recorded which). The source is a woman aged 45-65 years in a cohort exposed to, infected with or recovered from COVID-19 (not recorded which). CDR3s include the opening cysteine and the closing phenylalanine or tryptophan. D genes are given only for firm matches. Only some rows state a clone size, as once, few, many or a class for expanded clones.

v_call: TRBV6-5
j_call: TRBJ2-1
clone_size: .
d_call: TRBD1
cdr3_length: 13
cdr3_aa: CASSSRDRGEQFF
cdr3_nt: TGTGCCAGCAGCTCCCGGGACAGGGGCGAGCAGTTCTTC

v_call: TRBV5-1
j_call: TRBJ1-2
clone_size: .
d_call: .
cdr3_length: 13
cdr3_aa: CASSLDSQGDRTF
cdr3_nt: TGCGCCAGCAGCTTGGATTCCCAGGGTGATAGGACCTTC

v_call: TRBV19
j_call: TRBJ1-2
clone_size: .
d_call: .
cdr3_length: 15
cdr3_aa: CASSTSRLANYGYTF
cdr3_nt: TGTGCCAGTAGTACCAGCAGACTAGCTAACTATGGCTACACCTTC

v_call: TRBV11-2
j_call: TRBJ2-4
clone_size: .
d_call: .
cdr3_length: 14
cdr3_aa: CASSLGGTANIQYF
cdr3_nt: TGTGCCAGCAGCTTAGGGGGGACTGCAAACATTCAGTACTTC

v_call: TRBV3-1/TRBV3-2
j_call: TRBJ1-5
clone_size: .
d_call: .
cdr3_length: 13
cdr3_aa: CASSPPGTQPQHF
cdr3_nt: TGTGCCAGCAGCCCGCCGGGAACTCAGCCCCAGCATTTT

v_call: TRBV4-2
j_call: TRBJ1-5
clone_size: .
d_call: TRBD1
cdr3_length: 14
cdr3_aa: CASSQTQGNQPQHF
cdr3_nt: TGTGCCAGCAGCCAAACACAGGGGAATCAGCCCCAGCATTTT

v_call: TRBV28
j_call: TRBJ1-4
clone_size: .
d_call: TRBD1
cdr3_length: 14
cdr3_aa: CASSSGQINEKLFF
cdr3_nt: TGTGCCAGCAGTTCGGGACAGATTAATGAAAAACTGTTTTTT

v_call: TRBV10-2
j_call: TRBJ2-2
clone_size: .
d_call: TRBD2
cdr3_length: 14
cdr3_aa: CASTTSGFTGELFF
cdr3_nt: TGCGCCAGCACGACTAGCGGGTTCACCGGGGAGCTGTTTTTT

v_call: TRBV19
j_call: TRBJ2-1
clone_size: once
d_call: .
cdr3_length: 15
cdr3_aa: CASSIEGGPGNEQFF
cdr3_nt: TGTGCCAGTAGTATAGAGGGGGGGCCTGGCAATGAGCAGTTCTTC

v_call: TRBV6-2/TRBV6-3
j_call: TRBJ2-7
clone_size: .
d_call: TRBD2
cdr3_length: 15
cdr3_aa: CASSLAGGSSYEQYF
cdr3_nt: TGTGCCAGCAGTTTAGCGGGGGGGAGCTCCTACGAGCAGTACTTC

v_call: TRBV29-1
j_call: TRBJ1-2
clone_size: .
d_call: TRBD1
cdr3_length: 12
cdr3_aa: CSVEGGGSGYTF
cdr3_nt: TGCAGCGTTGAAGGAGGGGGCAGTGGCTACACCTTC

v_call: TRBV7-2
j_call: TRBJ2-7
clone_size: .
d_call: TRBD2
cdr3_length: 16
cdr3_aa: CASSLYGGGSTYEQYF
cdr3_nt: TGTGCCAGCAGCTTATATGGCGGGGGGTCGACCTACGAGCAGTACTTC

v_call: TRBV10-3
j_call: TRBJ2-5
clone_size: .
d_call: TRBD1
cdr3_length: 12
cdr3_aa: CAIRGTEETQYF
cdr3_nt: TGTGCCATCAGGGGGACAGAAGAGACCCAGTACTTC

v_call: TRBV15
j_call: TRBJ1-5
clone_size: .
d_call: .
cdr3_length: 17
cdr3_aa: CATSRLQGPLTNQPQHF
cdr3_nt: TGTGCCACCAGCAGACTACAGGGTCCCCTCACGAATCAGCCCCAGCATTTT

v_call: TRBV30
j_call: TRBJ1-6
clone_size: .
d_call: TRBD1
cdr3_length: 14
cdr3_aa: CAWKSGTGPSPLHF
cdr3_nt: TGTGCCTGGAAGTCCGGGACAGGGCCTTCACCCCTCCACTTT

v_call: TRBV28
j_call: TRBJ2-7
clone_size: .
d_call: TRBD1
cdr3_length: 17
cdr3_aa: CASSFPTQGAGVDEQYF
cdr3_nt: TGTGCCAGCAGTTTCCCTACTCAGGGGGCTGGTGTTGACGAGCAGTACTTC

v_call: TRBV28
j_call: TRBJ2-7
clone_size: .
d_call: TRBD1
cdr3_length: 13
cdr3_aa: CASWDREVYEQYF
cdr3_nt: TGTGCCAGCTGGGACAGGGAAGTCTACGAGCAGTACTTC

v_call: TRBV7-3
j_call: TRBJ1-6
clone_size: .
d_call: .
cdr3_length: 14
cdr3_aa: CASSLMEGSSPLHF
cdr3_nt: TGTGCCAGCAGCTTAATGGAGGGATCCTCACCCCTCCACTTT

v_call: TRBV24-1
j_call: TRBJ1-2
clone_size: .
d_call: .
cdr3_length: 18
cdr3_aa: CATSDLFRCRGDEAGYTF
cdr3_nt: TGTGCCACCAGTGATTTGTTTCGGTGCAGGGGTGATGAGGCTGGCTACACCTTC

v_call: TRBV9
j_call: TRBJ1-1
clone_size: few
d_call: .
cdr3_length: 14
cdr3_aa: CASSVDAADTEAFF
cdr3_nt: TGTGCCAGCAGCGTAGACGCAGCGGACACTGAAGCTTTCTTT

v_call: TRBV19
j_call: TRBJ1-6
clone_size: .
d_call: .
cdr3_length: 15
cdr3_aa: CASSEFSGLGSPLHF
cdr3_nt: TGTGCCAGTAGTGAATTCTCAGGCCTGGGTTCACCCCTCCACTTT

v_call: TRBV25-1
j_call: TRBJ1-1
clone_size: once
d_call: TRBD1
cdr3_length: 15
cdr3_aa: CASSGTGVVVTEAFF
cdr3_nt: TGTGCCAGCTCCGGGACAGGGGTTGTTGTTACTGAAGCTTTCTTT

v_call: TRBV7-9
j_call: TRBJ1-2
clone_size: .
d_call: .
cdr3_length: 15
cdr3_aa: CASSLGPSGGYGYTF
cdr3_nt: TGTGCCAGCAGCTTAGGTCCCTCCGGGGGCTATGGCTACACCTTC

v_call: TRBV7-6
j_call: TRBJ2-2
clone_size: once
d_call: TRBD1
cdr3_length: 14
cdr3_aa: CASSFGQATGELFF
cdr3_nt: TGTGCCAGCAGCTTTGGACAGGCCACCGGGGAGCTGTTTTTT

v_call: TRBV4-1
j_call: TRBJ1-6
clone_size: .
d_call: .
cdr3_length: 16
cdr3_aa: CASSQEFRSQGSPLHF
cdr3_nt: TGCGCCAGCAGCCAAGAATTTCGGAGCCAGGGATCACCCCTCCACTTT

v_call: TRBV14
j_call: TRBJ1-1
clone_size: .
d_call: .
cdr3_length: 13
cdr3_aa: CASSSLMNTEAFF
cdr3_nt: TGTGCCAGCAGCAGTCTAATGAACACTGAAGCTTTCTTT

v_call: TRBV20-1
j_call: TRBJ1-1
clone_size: .
d_call: .
cdr3_length: 13
cdr3_aa: CSASYNLNTEAFF
cdr3_nt: TGCAGTGCTAGTTACAACCTGAACACTGAAGCTTTCTTT

v_call: TRBV10-3
j_call: TRBJ1-2
clone_size: .
d_call: .
cdr3_length: 16
cdr3_aa: CAISESSGVVNYGYTF
cdr3_nt: TGTGCCATCAGTGAGTCGTCGGGGGTCGTTAACTATGGCTACACCTTC

v_call: TRBV5-1
j_call: TRBJ2-3
clone_size: .
d_call: .
cdr3_length: 14
cdr3_aa: CASSLTGTTDTQYF
cdr3_nt: TGCGCCAGCAGCTTGACAGGGACCACAGATACGCAGTATTTT

v_call: TRBV3-1/TRBV3-2
j_call: TRBJ1-5
clone_size: .
d_call: .
cdr3_length: 14
cdr3_aa: CASSQDNVEQPQHF
cdr3_nt: TGTGCCAGCAGCCAAGATAATGTGGAGCAGCCCCAGCATTTT

v_call: TRBV3-1/TRBV3-2
j_call: TRBJ2-7
clone_size: .
d_call: TRBD2
cdr3_length: 17
cdr3_aa: CASSQKRLTSGSDEQYF
cdr3_nt: TGTGCCAGCAGCCAAAAAAGGTTGACTAGCGGATCCGACGAGCAGTACTTC

v_call: TRBV28
j_call: TRBJ2-5
clone_size: .
d_call: .
cdr3_length: 14
cdr3_aa: CASSFDRIQETQYF
cdr3_nt: TGTGCCAGCAGTTTTGACAGGATTCAAGAGACCCAGTACTTC

v_call: TRBV19
j_call: TRBJ2-5
clone_size: few
d_call: TRBD1
cdr3_length: 15
cdr3_aa: CASSTGQGRVETQYF
cdr3_nt: TGTGCCAGTAGTACAGGACAGGGCCGTGTCGAGACCCAGTACTTC